This T cell receptor beta chain came from a study of OX40 agonist ivuxolimab in advanced cancers. Regarding the research as a whole: Ivuxolimab was an agonistic, fully human IgG2 monoclonal antibody directed against OX40 (CD134), a costimulatory receptor. Intravenous ivuxolimab was administered to patients every 2 weeks at six dose levels: 0.01, 0.1, 0.3, 1.5, 3 and 10 mg/kg. Among the roughly 54 dose-escalation patients, around 19 had hepatocellular carcinoma, approximately 15 melanoma, 9 renal cell carcinoma and 9 head and neck cancer. A male proportion of approximately 83% and a mean age of roughly 58 years, ranging from roughly 23 to 80, were recorded for the dose-escalation cohort. Patients were allowed to have had prior anti-PD-1, anti-PD-L1 or anti-CTLA-4 therapy, and around 41% of the dose-escalation patients had previously received checkpoint inhibitors. Three dose-escalation patients achieved partial responses, one with hepatocellular carcinoma and two with cutaneous melanoma. Peripheral TCRbeta sequencing aimed to test whether ivuxolimab altered TCR sequence diversity and caused clonal T-cell expansion. The paper reports the monotherapy dose-escalation portion (N of about 54 patients) of the phase I ivuxolimab trial.

Genomic DNA was isolated from the sorted cells so that the TCRbeta CDR3 region could be sequenced. TCRbeta CDR3 regions were sequenced using the immunoSEQ Assay. TCRdb holds this immuneACCESS table with in-frame rearrangements only. Some clones are missing; in checked studies, unresolved V genes explain under half, and the rest has no known cause. Across this sample there are some 73,000 clones, with around 89% seen only once. Approximately 0.5% of the sample is held by the ten biggest clonotypes. Including cysteine and phenylalanine, the CDR3 has 13 amino acids. Just CDR3 DNA is preserved here, 39 bases in frame from base 1. CDR1 is given as MDHEN and CDR2 as SYDVKM, both from the germline V gene. V was cut back by 6 bases and J by 4 bases, leaving a gap of 12 bases between them. Results and caveats for the whole study, not just this receptor: At doses from 0.1 to 3.0 mg/kg, clonal expansion was seen in both CD4+ and CD8+ blood T cells between baseline and week 6. Low levels of normalized T-cell clonal expansion were also shown by some nonresponding patients. The antigen specificity of the clonally expanded peripheral T cells was not determined. On average, CD8+ T cells showed more expanded clones than CD4+ T cells after ivuxolimab. Partial responders in the 0.1-3.0 mg/kg groups had among the lowest normalized peripheral clonal expansion, especially among CD8+ T cells.

In the case of this clone: Its antigen specificity is not known. Base qualities are not recorded, but no much larger clone differs from it by a single base.

The trial excluded patients who had a history of autoimmune disease or were on systemic immunosuppression. In every dose cohort, peripheral blood was drawn for TCR sequencing at baseline, cycle 4 day 1, and cycle 7 day 1. The samples were taken from a phase I, first-in-human, multicenter, open-label dose-escalation trial of ivuxolimab. The trial enrolled adults with locally advanced or metastatic head and neck squamous cell, hepatocellular, melanoma or renal cell carcinoma. Before TCR sequencing, CD4+ and CD8+ T cells were separately sorted from peripheral blood. This specimen consisted of CD4+ or CD8+ T cells sorted from blood, obtained in a trial of the OX40 agonist ivuxolimab. The sequence came from an adult with an advanced solid tumor such as melanoma, head and neck, liver or kidney cancer. The V and J genes are TRBV28 and TRBJ1-2; no D gene is confidently identified. CDR3 sequence: CASRALTLYGYTF. The sequence in DNA is TGTGCCAGCAGAGCACTGACCCTCTATGGCTACACCTTC.